This T cell receptor beta chain was found in a study of cytomegalovirus exposure and HLA in healthy donors. Study-wide context: Among the roughly 400 genotyped donors, over 70% were placed in the Caucasian-associated ancestry cluster.

On this clone: Its antigen is unidentified.

A multiplex PCR was run with 60 Vbeta primers and 13 Jbeta primers. TCRdb keeps only in-frame clones here, not all; method: immunoSEQ multiplex PCR. The repertoire holds about 190,000 clones, with approximately 78% as singletons. General study findings and limits: It was 164 TCR beta chains that were listed as cytomegalovirus-associated. Productive status was seen about 90% or about 30% of the time for most TCR beta V segments in an earlier analysis. HLA alleles were associated with 15,000 to 20,000 TCR beta sequences in a later analysis at 0.05 false discovery rate.

V lost 0 bases to trimming and J lost 5 bases; unmatched junction nucleotides: 6. The germline V gene encodes CDR1 PRHDT and CDR2 FYEKMQ (reference sequence). This CDR3 contains 17 residues. The chain recombines TRBV13 with TRBJ2-3; 12 bases map to TRBD2. The TCR originated in a male donor in good health and CMV-seronegative. The sequencing input was PBMCs. The CDR3 nucleotides read TGTGCCAGCAGCTTAGGGACTAGCGGGAGCGATAGAGATACGCAGTATTTT. It encodes CASSLGTSGSDRDTQYF. The full variable domain, with the rest looked up from reference TRBV13 and TRBJ2-3, is AAGVIQSPRHLIKEKRETATLKCYPIPRHDTVYWYQQGPGQDPQFLISFYEKMQSDKGSIPDRFSAQQFSDYHSELNMSSLELGDSALYFCASSLGTSGSDRDTQYFGPGTRLTVL.